The sequence of this T cell receptor (beta chain) was determined in a study of T-cell memory formation after mild COVID-19. Study-wide results and caveats: What remained unconfirmed was the SARS-CoV-2 specificity of second-wave clones peaking on day 37.

5'RACE with constant-segment primers built TCRalpha and TCRbeta cDNA libraries with UMIs. MiXCR, run by TCRdb on the 5' RACE reads, gives a single entry per CDR3 protein. The sample comprises 280,000 or so distinct CDR3 sequences, roughly 8% of which are singletons, and roughly 23% rests with the top ten. The V gene end was trimmed by 3 bases and the J gene end by 6 bases; junction bases not matched to a gene: 1. Germline CDR1 is SGHVS and CDR2 is FNYEAQ. This CDR3 is 14 amino acids long. In the case of this clonotype: Antigen: not known.

The clonotype comes from a man between 18 and 35 years old who had mild COVID-19 (a few samples of this study predate the infection). Cell type and time point are not known. Sequenced input: PBMCs or a T cell subset sorted from them (not recorded which). V is TRBV7-6 and J is TRBJ2-2, with 10 bases lining up with TRBD1. CDR3 bases: TGTGCCAGCAGCTTCGGGACAGGGGCCGGGGAGCTGTTTTTT. Its protein is CASSFGTGAGELFF.